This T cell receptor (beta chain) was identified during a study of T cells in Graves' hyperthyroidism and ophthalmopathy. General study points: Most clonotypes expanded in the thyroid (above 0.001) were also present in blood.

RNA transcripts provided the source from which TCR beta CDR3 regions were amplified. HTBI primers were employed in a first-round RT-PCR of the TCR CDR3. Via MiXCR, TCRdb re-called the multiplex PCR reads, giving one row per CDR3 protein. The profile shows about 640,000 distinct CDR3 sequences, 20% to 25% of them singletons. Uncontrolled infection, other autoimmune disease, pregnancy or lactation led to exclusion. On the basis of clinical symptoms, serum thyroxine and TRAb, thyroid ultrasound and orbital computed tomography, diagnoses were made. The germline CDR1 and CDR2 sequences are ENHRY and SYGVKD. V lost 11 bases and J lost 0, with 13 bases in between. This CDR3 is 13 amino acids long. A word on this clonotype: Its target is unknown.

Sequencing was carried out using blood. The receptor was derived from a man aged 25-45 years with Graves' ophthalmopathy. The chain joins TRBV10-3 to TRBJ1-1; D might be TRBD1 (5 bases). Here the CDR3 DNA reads TGTGCCGCCCGACAGAAGGTGAACACTGAAGCTTTCTTT. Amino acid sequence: CAARQKVNTEAFF.